Sequencing of this T cell receptor (beta chain) was carried out in a study of cytomegalovirus exposure and HLA in healthy donors. Study-wide findings and caveats: Many donors shared some public TCRs, even though most TCR sequences were rare.

Concerning this clone: What it binds is unknown.

Using immunoSEQ multiplex PCR, the repertoire was profiled, and TCRdb retains in-frame clones only, with some absent. The table records approximately 150,000 clones, 85% to 90% of them present only once. The source of this sequence is a woman in her twenties or thirties in good health and CMV-seronegative. The sample comprised PBMCs.

CDR3 coding DNA: TGCAGCGTCGGGGGACTAAACACAGATACGCAGTATTTT. It encodes CSVGGLNTDTQYF. The chain joins TRBV29-1 to TRBJ2-3; 7 bases are a match to TRBD2. Per germline, CDR1 SQVTM and CDR2 ANQGSEA. Trimming removed 6 bases from V and 2 bases from J; junction bases left unmatched: 5. This CDR3 is built from 13 residues.